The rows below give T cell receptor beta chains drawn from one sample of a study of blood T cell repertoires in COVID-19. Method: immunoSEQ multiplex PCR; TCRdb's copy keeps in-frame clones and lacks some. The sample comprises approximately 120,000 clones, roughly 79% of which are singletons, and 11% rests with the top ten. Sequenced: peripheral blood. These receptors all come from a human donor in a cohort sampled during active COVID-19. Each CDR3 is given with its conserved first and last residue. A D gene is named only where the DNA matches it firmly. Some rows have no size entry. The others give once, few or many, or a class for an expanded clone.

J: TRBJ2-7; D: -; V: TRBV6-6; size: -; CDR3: CASSWSGNYEQYF; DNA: TGTGCCAGCAGTTGGTCAGGGAACTACGAGCAGTACTTC
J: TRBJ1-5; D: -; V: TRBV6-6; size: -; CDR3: CASTPGGRRPNQPQHF; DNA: TGTGCCAGCACCCCCGGAGGGCGGAGACCCAATCAGCCCCAGCATTTT
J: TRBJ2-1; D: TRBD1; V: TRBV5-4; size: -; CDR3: CASSLPPGQVYNEQFF; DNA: TGTGCCAGCAGCTTGCCTCCGGGACAGGTATACAATGAGCAGTTCTTC
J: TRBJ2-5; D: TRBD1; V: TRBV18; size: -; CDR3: CASSPISGQGKQETQYF; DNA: TGTGCCAGCTCACCAATATCGGGACAGGGAAAACAAGAGACCCAGTACTTC
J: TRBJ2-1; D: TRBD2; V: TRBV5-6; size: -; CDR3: CASSLDGGDEQFF; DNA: TGTGCCAGCAGCTTGGATGGGGGGGATGAGCAGTTCTTC
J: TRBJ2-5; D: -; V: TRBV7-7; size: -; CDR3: CASSDLNGGETQYF; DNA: TGTGCCAGCAGCGACCTCAACGGGGGAGAGACCCAGTACTTC
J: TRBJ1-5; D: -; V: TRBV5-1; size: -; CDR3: CASSFDGSGGNQPQHF; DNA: TGCGCCAGCAGCTTTGATGGGAGTGGCGGCAATCAGCCCCAGCATTTT
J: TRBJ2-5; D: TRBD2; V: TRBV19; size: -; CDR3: CASSRTPPASGGGKETQYF; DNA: TGTGCCAGTAGTAGGACCCCCCCGGCTAGCGGGGGTGGGAAAGAGACCCAGTACTTC
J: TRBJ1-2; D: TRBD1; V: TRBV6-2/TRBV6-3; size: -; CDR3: CASSSGQGARYGYTF; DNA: TGTGCCAGCAGTTCCGGACAGGGGGCGCGGTATGGCTACACCTTC
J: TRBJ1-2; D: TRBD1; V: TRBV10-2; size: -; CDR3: CASSPEAGGGYGYTF; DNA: TGCGCCAGCAGCCCGGAGGCAGGGGGCGGCTATGGCTACACCTTC
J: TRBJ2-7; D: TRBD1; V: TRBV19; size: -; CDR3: CASSRDRENEQYF; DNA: TGTGCCAGTAGTCGGGACAGGGAAAACGAGCAGTACTTC
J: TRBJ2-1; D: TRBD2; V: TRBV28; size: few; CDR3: CASRSPGLASNEQFF; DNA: TGTGCCAGCAGATCACCGGGACTAGCGAGCAATGAGCAGTTCTTC
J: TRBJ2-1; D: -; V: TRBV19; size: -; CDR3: CASSVASNEQFF; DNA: TGTGCCAGTAGTGTAGCGTCCAATGAGCAGTTCTTC
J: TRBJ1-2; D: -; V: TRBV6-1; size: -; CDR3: CASSESVGWAGVGGYTF; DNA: TGTGCCAGCAGTGAAAGTGTCGGGTGGGCAGGGGTTGGCGGCTACACCTTC
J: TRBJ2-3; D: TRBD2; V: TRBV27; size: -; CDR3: CASSLTSTSSTDTQYF; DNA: TGTGCCAGCAGCTTGACTAGCACATCTAGCACAGATACGCAGTATTTT
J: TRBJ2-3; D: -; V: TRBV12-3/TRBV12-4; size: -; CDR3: CASSTGSTDTQYF; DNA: TGTGCCAGCAGTACGGGGAGCACAGATACGCAGTATTTT
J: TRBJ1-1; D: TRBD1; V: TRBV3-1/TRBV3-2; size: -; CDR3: CASSQVTGAEAFF; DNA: TGTGCCAGCAGCCAAGTGACAGGGGCTGAAGCTTTCTTT
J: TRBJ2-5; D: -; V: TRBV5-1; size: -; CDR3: CASSGVRDRSWQETQYF; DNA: TGCGCCAGCAGCGGGGTGAGAGACAGGTCTTGGCAAGAGACCCAGTACTTC
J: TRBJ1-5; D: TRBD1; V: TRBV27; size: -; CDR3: CASSLSQGTGGFQPQHF; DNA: TGTGCCAGCAGTTTATCACAAGGGACAGGGGGCTTTCAGCCCCAGCATTTT
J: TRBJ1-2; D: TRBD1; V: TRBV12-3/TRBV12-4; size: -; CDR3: CASSSPTGYGYTF; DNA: TGTGCCAGCAGTTCCCCGACAGGGTATGGCTACACCTTC
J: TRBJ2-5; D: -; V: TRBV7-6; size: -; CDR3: CASSLAGVGTQYF; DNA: TGTGCCAGCAGCTTAGCCGGGGTCGGGACCCAGTACTTC
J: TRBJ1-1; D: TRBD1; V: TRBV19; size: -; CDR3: CASTPWRGRGTEAFF; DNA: TGTGCCAGTACCCCTTGGAGGGGGCGAGGCACTGAAGCTTTCTTT
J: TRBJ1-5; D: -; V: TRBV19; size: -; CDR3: CASSSGAYSNQPQHF; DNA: TGTGCCAGTAGTAGCGGGGCGTATAGCAATCAGCCCCAGCATTTT
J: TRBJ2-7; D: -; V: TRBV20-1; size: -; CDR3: CSATDYEQYF; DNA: TGCAGTGCCACAGACTACGAGCAGTACTTC
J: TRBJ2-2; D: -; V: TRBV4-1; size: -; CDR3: CASSLRGEANTGELFF; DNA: TGCGCCAGCAGCCTCAGGGGGGAGGCAAACACCGGGGAGCTGTTTTTT
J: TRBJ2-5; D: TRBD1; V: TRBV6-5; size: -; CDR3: CASSYGGQGVKTQYF; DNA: TGTGCCAGCAGTTACGGGGGACAGGGGGTGAAGACCCAGTACTTC
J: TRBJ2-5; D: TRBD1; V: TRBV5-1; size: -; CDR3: CASSFQGAREETQYF; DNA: TGCGCCAGCAGCTTCCAGGGGGCAAGGGAAGAGACCCAGTACTTC
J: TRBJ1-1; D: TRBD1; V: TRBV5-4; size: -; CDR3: CASSRDRVGVLNTEAFF; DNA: TGTGCCAGCAGCCGGGACAGGGTGGGGGTATTGAACACTGAAGCTTTCTTT
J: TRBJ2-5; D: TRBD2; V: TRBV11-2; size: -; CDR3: CASSLVRTATSDQETQYF; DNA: TGTGCCAGCAGCTTAGTACGGACGGCTACTAGCGACCAAGAGACCCAGTACTTC
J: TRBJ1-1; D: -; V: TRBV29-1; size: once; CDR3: CSVGRGDSNTEAFF; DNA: TGCAGCGTTGGAAGGGGCGACAGCAACACTGAAGCTTTCTTT
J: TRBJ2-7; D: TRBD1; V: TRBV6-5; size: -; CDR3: CASKDRESYEQYF; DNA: TGTGCCAGCAAGGACAGGGAAAGCTACGAGCAGTACTTC
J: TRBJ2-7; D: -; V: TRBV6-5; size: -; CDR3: CASGLGGAVYEQYF; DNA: TGTGCCAGTGGCTTGGGGGGGGCAGTCTACGAGCAGTACTTC
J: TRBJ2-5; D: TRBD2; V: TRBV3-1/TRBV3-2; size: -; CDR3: CASSQVISGGPETQYF; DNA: TGTGCCAGCAGCCAAGTGATTAGCGGGGGCCCGGAGACCCAGTACTTC
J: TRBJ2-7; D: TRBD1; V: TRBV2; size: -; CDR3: CASSEGDRDVSEQYF; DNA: TGTGCCAGCAGTGAAGGGGACAGGGATGTGAGCGAGCAGTACTTC
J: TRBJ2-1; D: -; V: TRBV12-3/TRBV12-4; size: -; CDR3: CASSLSYRNEQFF; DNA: TGTGCCAGCAGTTTATCCTATCGGAATGAGCAGTTCTTC
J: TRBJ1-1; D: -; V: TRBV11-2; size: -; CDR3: CASSPEGGDTEAFF; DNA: TGTGCCAGCAGCCCCGAGGGGGGGGACACTGAAGCTTTCTTT
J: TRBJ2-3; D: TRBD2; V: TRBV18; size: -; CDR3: CASSLRGLGPTDTQYF; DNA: TGTGCCAGCTCGCTTAGGGGACTAGGGCCCACAGATACGCAGTATTTT
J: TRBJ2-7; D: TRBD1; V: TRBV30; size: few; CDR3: CAWSVTGDEQYF; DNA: TGTGCCTGGAGTGTGACAGGGGACGAGCAGTACTTC
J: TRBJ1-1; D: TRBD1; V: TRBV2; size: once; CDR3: CASRFDRDSTEAFF; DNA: TGTGCCAGCAGGTTCGACAGGGACAGCACTGAAGCTTTCTTT
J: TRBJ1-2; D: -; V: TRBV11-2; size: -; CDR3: CASSPPRGLGGYTF; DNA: TGTGCCAGCAGCCCCCCGCGGGGTCTCGGCGGCTACACCTTC
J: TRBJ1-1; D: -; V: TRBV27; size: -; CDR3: CASSLAGFNTEAFF; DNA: TGTGCCAGCAGTTTAGCAGGGTTTAACACTGAAGCTTTCTTT
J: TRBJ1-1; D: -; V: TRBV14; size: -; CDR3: CASSQARATEAFF; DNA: TGTGCCAGCAGCCAAGCCAGGGCCACTGAAGCTTTCTTT
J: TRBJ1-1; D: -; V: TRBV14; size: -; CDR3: CASSQRGGDRTEAFF; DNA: TGTGCCAGCAGCCAAAGGGGAGGGGACCGCACTGAAGCTTTCTTT
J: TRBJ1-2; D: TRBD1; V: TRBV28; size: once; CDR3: CASSFLYRGNYGYTF; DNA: TGTGCCAGCAGTTTCTTATACAGGGGTAACTATGGCTACACCTTC
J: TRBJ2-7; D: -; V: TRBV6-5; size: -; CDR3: CASTETRAAYEQYF; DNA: TGTGCCAGCACCGAGACTAGAGCCGCCTACGAGCAGTACTTC
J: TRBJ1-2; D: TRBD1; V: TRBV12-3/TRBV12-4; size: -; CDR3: CASSPGQFYGYTF; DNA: TGTGCCAGCAGTCCGGGACAGTTCTATGGCTACACCTTC
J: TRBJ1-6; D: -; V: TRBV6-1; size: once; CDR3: CASSEEDNSPLHF; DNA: TGTGCCAGCAGTGAGGAGGACAATTCACCCCTCCACTTT
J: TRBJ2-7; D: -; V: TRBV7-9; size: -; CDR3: CASTSGLSSSYEQYF; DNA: TGTGCCAGCACCTCCGGGTTATCTAGCTCCTACGAGCAGTACTTC
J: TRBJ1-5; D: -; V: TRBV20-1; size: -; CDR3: CSASDRNNQPQHF; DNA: TGCAGTGCTAGTGACAGGAACAATCAGCCCCAGCATTTT
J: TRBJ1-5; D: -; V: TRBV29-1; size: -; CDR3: CSVVERSNQPQHF; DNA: TGCAGCGTTGTTGAACGGAGCAATCAGCCCCAGCATTTT
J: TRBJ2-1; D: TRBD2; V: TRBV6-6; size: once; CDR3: CASRPPPRGGRNEQFF; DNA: TGTGCCAGCAGACCCCCGCCGCGGGGGGGCCGCAATGAGCAGTTCTTC
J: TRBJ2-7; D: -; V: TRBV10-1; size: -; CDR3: CASSESMGLPYEQYF; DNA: TGCGCCAGCAGTGAGTCGATGGGCTTACCCTACGAGCAGTACTTC
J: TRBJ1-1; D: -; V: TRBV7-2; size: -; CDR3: CASSLVSHPGAFF; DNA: TGTGCCAGCAGCTTAGTTTCCCACCCGGGAGCTTTCTTT
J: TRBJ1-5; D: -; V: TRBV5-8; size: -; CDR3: CASKPYEGNQPQHF; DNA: TGTGCCAGCAAGCCCTACGAAGGCAATCAGCCCCAGCATTTT
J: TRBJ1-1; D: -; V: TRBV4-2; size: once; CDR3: CASSQVGGPTNTEAFF; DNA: TGTGCCAGCAGCCAAGTGGGGGGGCCCACAAACACTGAAGCTTTCTTT
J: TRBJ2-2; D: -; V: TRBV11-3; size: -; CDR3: CASSSGIANTGELFF; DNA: TGTGCCAGCAGCTCGGGGATTGCGAACACCGGGGAGCTGTTTTTT
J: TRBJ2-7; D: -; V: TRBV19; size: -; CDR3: CASSIAPSSAYEQYF; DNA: TGTGCCAGTAGTATAGCGCCTAGTTCCGCCTACGAGCAGTACTTC
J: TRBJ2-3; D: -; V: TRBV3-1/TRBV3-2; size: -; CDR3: CASSQGAIRVRTDTQYF; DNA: TGTGCCAGCAGCCAGGGGGCGATAAGAGTAAGAACAGATACGCAGTATTTT
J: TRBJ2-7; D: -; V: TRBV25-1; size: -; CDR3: CASSESTGSYEQYF; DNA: TGTGCCAGCAGTGAAAGCACAGGGTCGTACGAGCAGTACTTC
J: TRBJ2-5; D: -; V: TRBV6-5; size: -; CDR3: CASSYSGGKETQYF; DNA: TGTGCCAGCAGTTACTCAGGCGGGAAAGAGACCCAGTACTTC